Listed below are T cell receptor beta chains from one sample, sequenced in a study of blood T cell repertoires in COVID-19. The repertoire was sequenced with immunoSEQ multiplex PCR; TCRdb's copy has only in-frame clones and lacks some. The table has roughly 120,000 clones, 70% to 90% seen once. The material sequenced was peripheral blood. Receptors were obtained from a woman in her sixties or seventies with acute or convalescent COVID-19. Each CDR3 is given with its conserved first and last residue. Fields, in order: J gene, D gene, V gene, clone size, CDR3 DNA, CDR3 protein. D genes are given only for firm matches. The size entry is marked missing in some rows and otherwise reads once, few, many or a size class.

>TRBJ2-3|TRBD2|TRBV18|.
TGTGCCAGCTCACCGGAGACCCGACTAGCAACAGATACGCAGTATTTT
CASSPETRLATDTQYF
>TRBJ2-2|.|TRBV19|few
TGTGCCGCCGGTTTTGGGGGAGGCACCGGGGAGCTGTTTTTT
CAAGFGGGTGELFF
>TRBJ1-2|TRBD1|TRBV12-3/TRBV12-4|once
TGTGCCAGCAGTTTCGGGACAGTGACGGCGCTCACCTTC
CASSFGTVTALTF
>TRBJ2-7|TRBD1|TRBV4-2|.
TGTGCCAGCAGCCAAGAGGGACAGGGTTTCCACGAGCAGTACTTC
CASSQEGQGFHEQYF
>TRBJ1-2|TRBD1|TRBV9|.
TGTGCCAGCAGCGCAACCTCCAGGGGGGACTATGGCTACACCTTC
CASSATSRGDYGYTF
>TRBJ2-3|TRBD2|TRBV4-1|.
TGCGCCAGCAGCCAAAGGGAGGGGCCCGGGATCACAGATACGCAGTATTTT
CASSQREGPGITDTQYF
>TRBJ1-5|TRBD1|TRBV19|.
TGTGCCAGTAGTATACCGCGCCCGCAGGGACAGGCGAGCAATCAGCCCCAGCATTTT
CASSIPRPQGQASNQPQHF
>TRBJ2-3|TRBD2|TRBV3-1/TRBV3-2|.
TGTGCCAGCAGCCAAGGGAGAAGAGCGGGATTCGGCACAGATACGCAGTATTTT
CASSQGRRAGFGTDTQYF
>TRBJ1-1|.|TRBV30|few
TGTGCCTGGGGTGAATCAGGTGGCGGCCGGGGGGCTTTCTTT
CAWGESGGGRGAFF
>TRBJ1-1|TRBD1|TRBV18|.
TGTGCCAGCTCACCATTCACAGGGACAGTTTCTGAAGCTTTCTTT
CASSPFTGTVSEAFF
>TRBJ2-3|TRBD1|TRBV12-3/TRBV12-4|.
TGTGCCAGCAGCGACGGACAGGGGAAAAAGGATTTT
CASSDGQGKKDF
>TRBJ1-2|.|TRBV29-1|.
TGCAGCGTTTACCCAATGGAGGGCTACACCTTC
CSVYPMEGYTF
>TRBJ1-1|.|TRBV20-1|.
TGCAGTAGCAGGGTCTCCGGGAGGGCTTTCTTT
CSSRVSGRAFF
>TRBJ1-1|TRBD1|TRBV5-6|.
TGTGCCAGCAGCGTTCCGGGACAGGGTTACACTGAAGCTTTCTTT
CASSVPGQGYTEAFF